This T cell receptor beta chain was captured in a study of vaccination and CD4 T cells after COVID-19. Study details: Comprising six males and four females, the convalescent participants counted two Hispanic individuals among them.

Treatment reported: approximately 10-day PBMC culture with coronavirus spike peptide pools or control peptides (ViraFEST assay). Sequencing of the DNA from cultured CD4+ T cells was carried out with the Oncomine TCR Beta short-read assay. In TCRdb, the PCR reads were re-called with MiXCR into one record per CDR3 protein. This sample has more than 15,000 distinct CDR3 sequences, with roughly 45% found just once. V gave up 7 bases and J gave up 5 bases; unmatched junction bases: 9. The CDR3 contains 15 residues. The germline V gene encodes CDR1 MNHNS and CDR2 SASEGT. The table lists this clonotype with a few counts. Antigen unknown.

The V call is TRBV6-1, the J call TRBJ1-5, with 9 bases identical to TRBD1. Sequences were derived from CD4+ T cells from blood, cultured in vitro, sampled before SARS-CoV-2 vaccination. The receptor comes from a human donor who had recovered from COVID-19. This CDR3 is CASNQLTGGDQPQHF. The CDR3 region has the DNA TGTGCCAGCAATCAGTTGACAGGGGGAGATCAGCCCCAGCATTTT.